The rows below give T cell receptor beta chains drawn from one sample of a study of identical twins. TCRdb independently ran MiXCR on the 5' RACE reads; one entry per CDR3 protein. The data show roughly 470,000 distinct CDR3 sequences, roughly an eighth seen once. This sample also belongs to another study, concerning yellow fever vaccine responses in identical twins.

The material sequenced was CD4+ T cells sorted from blood. The source of these receptors is a woman between 18 and 29 years old in good health. Both conserved end residues are part of each CDR3. The order of the fields is clone size, V gene, J gene, D gene, CDR3 DNA, CDR3 protein. The D gene is left open where the match is weak. Size is stated for part of the rows, as once, few or many counts, or as a class when the clone is expanded.

clone size: NA
V gene: TRBV6-2/TRBV6-3
J gene: TRBJ2-5
D gene: NA
CDR3 DNA: TGTGCCAGCAGTTACGTCGGAGCCGGCCGCCGGGAGACCCAGTACTTC
CDR3 protein: CASSYVGAGRRETQYF

clone size: NA
V gene: TRBV5-1
J gene: TRBJ2-5
D gene: TRBD2
CDR3 DNA: TGCGCCAGCACCCCCTCTCCGGGGGGAGTCCAAGAGACCCAGTACTTC
CDR3 protein: CASTPSPGGVQETQYF

clone size: NA
V gene: TRBV27
J gene: TRBJ1-1
D gene: NA
CDR3 DNA: TGTGCCAGCAAGACTTTGGGTTCCCGATCGGACACTGAAGCTTTCTTT
CDR3 protein: CASKTLGSRSDTEAFF

clone size: NA
V gene: TRBV10-3
J gene: TRBJ2-3
D gene: TRBD2
CDR3 DNA: TGTGCCATCAGTCGGGGGGGTAGGGATACGCAGTATTTT
CDR3 protein: CAISRGGRDTQYF

clone size: NA
V gene: TRBV11-2
J gene: TRBJ2-1
D gene: TRBD2
CDR3 DNA: TGTGCCAGCAGCTTAGTTCGGGGCAGGGAGGGCGATGAGCAGTTCTTC
CDR3 protein: CASSLVRGREGDEQFF

clone size: NA
V gene: TRBV21-1
J gene: TRBJ2-1
D gene: NA
CDR3 DNA: TGTGCCAGCAGCGCTCCGGGACAGGGGTTTTTAAATGAGCAGTTCTTC
CDR3 protein: CASSAPGQGFLNEQFF

clone size: NA
V gene: TRBV4-2
J gene: TRBJ2-1
D gene: TRBD2
CDR3 DNA: TGTGCCAGCAGCCAAGCTAGCGGGAGGGCCTCCTACAATGAGCAGTTCTTC
CDR3 protein: CASSQASGRASYNEQFF

clone size: many
V gene: TRBV20-1
J gene: TRBJ2-1
D gene: NA
CDR3 DNA: TGCAGTGCTAGAGAACTTCCGGGACCCCCGGGGAATGAGCAGTTCTTC
CDR3 protein: CSARELPGPPGNEQFF

clone size: few
V gene: TRBV1
J gene: TRBJ2-7
D gene: NA
CDR3 DNA: TGCACCAGCATGGGGGGGGGGATTCCCTACGAGCAGTACTTC
CDR3 protein: CTSMGGGIPYEQYF

clone size: many
V gene: TRBV29-1
J gene: TRBJ1-2
D gene: NA
CDR3 DNA: TGCAGCGTAGACTCCCAGAGAAACTATGGCTACACCTTC
CDR3 protein: CSVDSQRNYGYTF

clone size: NA
V gene: TRBV6-2/TRBV6-3
J gene: TRBJ2-3
D gene: NA
CDR3 DNA: TGTGCCAGCAGCGTCCGGGGTACTAGCACAGATACGCAGTATTTT
CDR3 protein: CASSVRGTSTDTQYF

clone size: NA
V gene: TRBV10-2
J gene: TRBJ1-4
D gene: NA
CDR3 DNA: TGCGCCAGCCGAGAGTCCCCAGGGAGGACTGAAAAACTGTTTTTT
CDR3 protein: CASRESPGRTEKLFF

clone size: NA
V gene: TRBV19
J gene: TRBJ2-7
D gene: TRBD2
CDR3 DNA: TGTGCCAGCGGCATCAAGGCTAGCGGGACCTACGAGCAGTACTTC
CDR3 protein: CASGIKASGTYEQYF

clone size: few
V gene: TRBV3-1
J gene: TRBJ2-2
D gene: TRBD2
CDR3 DNA: TGTGCCAGCAGCCCTCGGACTAGCGGGCCCGTTGGGACCGGGGAGCTGTTTTTT
CDR3 protein: CASSPRTSGPVGTGELFF

clone size: many
V gene: TRBV4-2
J gene: TRBJ1-6
D gene: TRBD1
CDR3 DNA: TGTGCCAGCAGCCTCGGACAGGAGAATTCACCCCTCCACTTT
CDR3 protein: CASSLGQENSPLHF

clone size: few
V gene: TRBV18
J gene: TRBJ2-3
D gene: NA
CDR3 DNA: TGTGCCAGCTCACGTCGACAAGACACAGATACGCAGTATTTT
CDR3 protein: CASSRRQDTDTQYF

clone size: few
V gene: TRBV20-1
J gene: TRBJ2-2
D gene: TRBD2
CDR3 DNA: TGCAGTGCTAGCGGGAGGGCCCTCGACACCGGGGAGCTGTTTTTT
CDR3 protein: CSASGRALDTGELFF

clone size: many
V gene: TRBV6-1
J gene: TRBJ1-5
D gene: NA
CDR3 DNA: TGTGCCAGCAGTGAACGGGGGAATAGCAATCAGCCCCAGCATTTT
CDR3 protein: CASSERGNSNQPQHF

clone size: NA
V gene: TRBV10-3
J gene: TRBJ2-3
D gene: TRBD2
CDR3 DNA: TGTGCCATCAGTGAACGAGCGGGAGGGGGCACAGATACGCAGTATTTT
CDR3 protein: CAISERAGGGTDTQYF

clone size: NA
V gene: TRBV7-2
J gene: TRBJ2-3
D gene: NA
CDR3 DNA: TGTGCCAGCAGCCCCGGTTTCACAGATACGCAGTATTTT
CDR3 protein: CASSPGFTDTQYF

clone size: NA
V gene: TRBV12-3/TRBV12-4
J gene: TRBJ2-5
D gene: NA
CDR3 DNA: TGTGCCAGCAGATCCAGACAGCTCCAAGAGACCCAGTACTTC
CDR3 protein: CASRSRQLQETQYF

clone size: NA
V gene: TRBV12-3/TRBV12-4
J gene: TRBJ2-1
D gene: TRBD1
CDR3 DNA: TGTGCCAGCAGCCGGGACAGGGGGTTCGATGAGCAGTTCTTC
CDR3 protein: CASSRDRGFDEQFF

clone size: NA
V gene: TRBV28
J gene: TRBJ2-5
D gene: TRBD1
CDR3 DNA: TGTGCCAGCAGTTTATTCGGGACAGGGGGTAAAGAGACCCAGTACTTC
CDR3 protein: CASSLFGTGGKETQYF

clone size: few
V gene: TRBV20-1
J gene: TRBJ2-4
D gene: NA
CDR3 DNA: TGCAGTGTCAGGACAGAAGGAGTCATTCAGTACTTC
CDR3 protein: CSVRTEGVIQYF

clone size: NA
V gene: TRBV6-5
J gene: TRBJ1-1
D gene: NA
CDR3 DNA: TGTGCCAGCAGTTCCTTCGGGGGGACTGAAGCTTTCTTT
CDR3 protein: CASSSFGGTEAFF

clone size: many
V gene: TRBV7-8
J gene: TRBJ2-5
D gene: TRBD2
CDR3 DNA: TGTGCCAGCAGCTTAGTTGGGGGGGTTTTTCAAGAGACCCAGTACTTC
CDR3 protein: CASSLVGGVFQETQYF

clone size: few
V gene: TRBV29-1
J gene: TRBJ2-7
D gene: NA
CDR3 DNA: TGCAGCGTTGCAGAAGACCCCTACGAGCAGTACTTC
CDR3 protein: CSVAEDPYEQYF

clone size: NA
V gene: TRBV6-1
J gene: TRBJ2-7
D gene: NA
CDR3 DNA: TGTGCCAGCACCCGCGGGAAGCTCTCCTACGAGCAGTACTTC
CDR3 protein: CASTRGKLSYEQYF

clone size: many
V gene: TRBV12-3/TRBV12-4
J gene: TRBJ2-3
D gene: NA
CDR3 DNA: TGTGCCAGCAGTTTCCGGGACACCTACACAGATACGCAGTATTTT
CDR3 protein: CASSFRDTYTDTQYF

clone size: few
V gene: TRBV7-6
J gene: TRBJ2-1
D gene: NA
CDR3 DNA: TGTGCCAGCAGCTTAAGGGGTAGCCCGAGCTCCTACAATGAGCAGTTCTTC
CDR3 protein: CASSLRGSPSSYNEQFF

clone size: few
V gene: TRBV5-4
J gene: TRBJ2-2
D gene: NA
CDR3 DNA: TGTGCCAGCAGCTTGGCCGGGATGGGCATGGTCGCCGGGGAGCTGTTTTTT
CDR3 protein: CASSLAGMGMVAGELFF

clone size: NA
V gene: TRBV5-1
J gene: TRBJ2-3
D gene: TRBD1
CDR3 DNA: TGCGCCAGCAGCAAAACACAGGGGGCTTCCACAGATACGCAGTATTTT
CDR3 protein: CASSKTQGASTDTQYF

clone size: NA
V gene: TRBV5-1
J gene: TRBJ2-7
D gene: NA
CDR3 DNA: TGCGCCAGCAGCCCCTCTCGGGTCTACGAGCAGTACTTC
CDR3 protein: CASSPSRVYEQYF

clone size: NA
V gene: TRBV10-3
J gene: TRBJ2-4
D gene: NA
CDR3 DNA: TGTGCCATCAGGGGCGATACGAAAAACATTCAGTACTTC
CDR3 protein: CAIRGDTKNIQYF

clone size: few
V gene: TRBV10-3
J gene: TRBJ2-1
D gene: TRBD2
CDR3 DNA: TGTGCCATCCAAGAACTAGCGGGCAGTTACAATGAGCAGTTCTTC
CDR3 protein: CAIQELAGSYNEQFF

clone size: NA
V gene: TRBV30
J gene: TRBJ2-4
D gene: NA
CDR3 DNA: TGTGCCTGGAGCAGGGACGTTGGAGTCAAAAACATTCAGTACTTC
CDR3 protein: CAWSRDVGVKNIQYF

clone size: few
V gene: TRBV5-6
J gene: TRBJ2-7
D gene: TRBD1
CDR3 DNA: TGTGCCAGCAGCTTAACTCCCGGAACAGGGGGCCACGAGCAGTACTTC
CDR3 protein: CASSLTPGTGGHEQYF

clone size: many
V gene: TRBV7-2
J gene: TRBJ2-1
D gene: NA
CDR3 DNA: TGTGCCAGCAGCTTGGAACAGGGAGTTGAGCAGTTCTTC
CDR3 protein: CASSLEQGVEQFF

clone size: NA
V gene: TRBV6-1
J gene: TRBJ2-3
D gene: NA
CDR3 DNA: TGTGCCAGCAGGCCTAGCAGGGTCTACACAGATACGCAGTATTTT
CDR3 protein: CASRPSRVYTDTQYF

clone size: NA
V gene: TRBV14
J gene: TRBJ2-7
D gene: NA
CDR3 DNA: TGTGCCAGCAGCCAAGAACTTAGGGTACTCTCCACCTACGAGCAGTACTTC
CDR3 protein: CASSQELRVLSTYEQYF

clone size: NA
V gene: TRBV19
J gene: TRBJ2-1
D gene: TRBD1
CDR3 DNA: TGTGCCAGTAGGCAAGGGGGTGCAGGGGGAGAGCAGTTCTTC
CDR3 protein: CASRQGGAGGEQFF

clone size: few
V gene: TRBV5-4
J gene: TRBJ2-5
D gene: TRBD1
CDR3 DNA: TGTGCCAGCAGCGACGGACAGGGTGGGAGGTGGACCCAGTACTTC
CDR3 protein: CASSDGQGGRWTQYF

clone size: few
V gene: TRBV11-2
J gene: TRBJ2-2
D gene: TRBD1
CDR3 DNA: TGTGCCAGCAGCTTAAGTGGTAGGGGGCAAACATACACCGGGGAGCTGTTTTTT
CDR3 protein: CASSLSGRGQTYTGELFF

clone size: few
V gene: TRBV10-2
J gene: TRBJ2-1
D gene: NA
CDR3 DNA: TGCGCCAGCAGGCCATATATAGCGGCCAATGAGCAGTTCTTC
CDR3 protein: CASRPYIAANEQFF

clone size: NA
V gene: TRBV15
J gene: TRBJ2-1
D gene: NA
CDR3 DNA: TGTGCCACCACCCCGGGGGTGTACAATGAGCAGTTCTTC
CDR3 protein: CATTPGVYNEQFF

clone size: few
V gene: TRBV3-1
J gene: TRBJ2-7
D gene: TRBD2
CDR3 DNA: TGTGCCAGCAGCCAGTACCGGGCCGCGGGGGCCTACGAGCAGTACTTC
CDR3 protein: CASSQYRAAGAYEQYF

clone size: few
V gene: TRBV30
J gene: TRBJ1-5
D gene: TRBD1
CDR3 DNA: TGTGCCTGGAGTGGACAGGGGGCTCAGCCCCAGCATTTT
CDR3 protein: CAWSGQGAQPQHF

clone size: once
V gene: TRBV20-1
J gene: TRBJ2-3
D gene: TRBD2
CDR3 DNA: TGCAGTGCTAGAGATCCTCGGGCTAGCGGAAACACAGATACGCAGTATTTT
CDR3 protein: CSARDPRASGNTDTQYF

clone size: NA
V gene: TRBV7-3
J gene: TRBJ2-3
D gene: TRBD2
CDR3 DNA: TGTGCCAGCAGCCTCAGCCCCGGGGCGGGGGGGCTGGGAGATACGCAGTATTTT
CDR3 protein: CASSLSPGAGGLGDTQYF